The subject of this entry is one T cell receptor (beta chain). Its antigen remains undetermined. No base quality information exists; no much larger clone differs at one position. These data come from a study of blood T cell repertoires in COVID-19 (TCRdb year 2020). A note on the overall study: Samples from collaborators originated in the United States, Italy and Spain and spanned both the acute and convalescent phases of COVID-19. Where available, HLA class I and class II types were taken from metadata supplied by the sample provider and were not determined by assay-based typing. The sample metadata nearly always contained a de-identified subject ID, COVID-19 status, age in years and sex. The material from the prospective study consisted of cDNA or gDNA derived from T cells, B-cell-depleted T cells, or PBMCs. The repertoires were released in a freely available public database intended as a resource for research on the immune response to SARS-CoV-2. Subjects who had been exposed to COVID-19, were actively infected with it, or had recovered from it provided the deeply sampled blood TCRbeta repertoires that made up the dataset. Samples were obtained from the ongoing ImmuneRACE study (first 160 participants) and from some 1,200 subjects provided by 6 global collaborators. Broader findings and caveats from the paper: Clinical and demographic metadata were provided uncurated, with the amount varying by source and participant.

TCRbeta CDR3 regions were amplified from genomic DNA by means of the immunoSEQ Assay, a bias-controlled multiplex PCR. The original methods were these. Within the assay, amplification of reference gene primers was used to estimate how many nucleated cells each sample contained. Sequence reads were collapsed and filtered to measure the absolute abundance of every unique TCRbeta CDR3 rearrangement. For each sample, productive Simpson clonality was calculated by taking the square root of Simpson's diversity index across productive rearrangements. TCRdb mirrors the immuneACCESS table, restricted to in-frame sequences. Some clones are absent from its copies; in checked studies, under half trace to an unresolved V gene, and the reason for the others is unknown. The D gene and trimming were derived from the DNA, and the V and J assignments and clone size from that table. The table for this sample lists around 200,000 clones; about 86% of them were counted only once. Clones ranked in the top ten supply approximately 14% of the sample.

Trimming accounts for 11 bases at V and 2 bases at J, while the number of junction bases matched to no gene is 4. Looking up the germline V gene yields CDR1 KGHSH and CDR2 LQKENI. The CDR3, from cysteine to phenylalanine, totals 14 residues. Left in the record is the CDR3 DNA by itself, 42 bases read in frame from the first base. The collaborating institutions used their own protocols to collect whole blood in K2EDTA tubes. For TCRbeta analysis, collaborators shipped samples as frozen whole blood, isolated PBMCs, or DNA extracted from either of those sample types. The sample taken for sequencing was peripheral blood. The receptor was derived from a man in his thirties or forties with active or convalescent COVID-19. The V and J segments used are TRBV18 and TRBJ2-1, and TRBD2 matches 12 of the central bases. The DNA sequence is as follows: TGTGCCTCTTCTAGCGGGAGGGCCTACAATGAGCAGTTCTTC. It translates as CASSSGRAYNEQFF.